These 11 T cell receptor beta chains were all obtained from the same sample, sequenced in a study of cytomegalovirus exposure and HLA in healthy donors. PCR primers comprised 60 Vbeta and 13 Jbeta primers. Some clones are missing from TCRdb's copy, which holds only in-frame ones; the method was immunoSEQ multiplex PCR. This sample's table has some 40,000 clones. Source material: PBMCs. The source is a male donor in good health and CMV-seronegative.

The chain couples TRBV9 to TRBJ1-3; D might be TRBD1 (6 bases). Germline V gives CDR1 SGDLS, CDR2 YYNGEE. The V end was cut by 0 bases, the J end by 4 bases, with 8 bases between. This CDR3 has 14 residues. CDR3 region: CASSVAGQGNTIYF. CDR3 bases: TGTGCCAGCAGCGTAGCTGGACAGGGAAACACCATATATTTT. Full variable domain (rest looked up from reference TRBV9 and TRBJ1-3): DSGVTQTPKHLITATGQRVTLRCSPRSGDLSVYWYQQSLDQGLQFLIQYYNGEERAKGNILERFSAQQFPDLHSELNLSSLELGDSALYFCASSVAGQGNTIYFGEGSWLTVV.

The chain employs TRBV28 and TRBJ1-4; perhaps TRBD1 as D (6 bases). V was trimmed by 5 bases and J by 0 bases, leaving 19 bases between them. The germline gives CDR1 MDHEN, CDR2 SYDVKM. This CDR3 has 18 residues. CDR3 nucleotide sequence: TGTGCCAGCAGTCCATCGACAGGTATTCCTGCAACTAATGAAAAACTGTTTTTT. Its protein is CASSPSTGIPATNEKLFF.

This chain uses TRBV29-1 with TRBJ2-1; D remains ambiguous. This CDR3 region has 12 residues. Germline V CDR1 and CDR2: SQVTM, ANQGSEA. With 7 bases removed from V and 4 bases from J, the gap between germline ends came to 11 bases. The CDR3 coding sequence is TGCAGCGGGGCAGCATCGTACAATGAGCAGTTCTTC. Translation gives CSGAASYNEQFF.

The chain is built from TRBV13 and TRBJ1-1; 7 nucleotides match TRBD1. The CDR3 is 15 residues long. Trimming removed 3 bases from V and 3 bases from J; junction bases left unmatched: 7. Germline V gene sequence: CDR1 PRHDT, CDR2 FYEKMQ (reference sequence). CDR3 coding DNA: TGTGCCAGCAGCTTCACAGGGGAAAGGGACACTGAAGCTTTCTTT. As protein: CASSFTGERDTEAFF.

The CDR3 sequence: CASSLPGGGNEQYF. In nucleotides, the CDR3 is TGTGCCAGCAGCTTGCCTGGCGGGGGGAACGAGCAGTACTTC. The V gene is TRBV5-4, the J gene TRBJ2-7; 8 bases agree with TRBD2. J was trimmed by 5 bases and V by 1 base; bases with no gene match: 5. This CDR3 spans 14 amino acids. The germline V gene has CDR1 SGHNT and CDR2 YYREEE (reference sequence).

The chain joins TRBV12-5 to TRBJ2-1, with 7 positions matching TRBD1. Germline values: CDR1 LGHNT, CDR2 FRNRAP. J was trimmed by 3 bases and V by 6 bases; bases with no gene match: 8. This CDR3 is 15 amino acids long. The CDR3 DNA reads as TGTGCTAGTGGCTTAGGAAGGGACAGCTACAATGAGCAGTTCTTC. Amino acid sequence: CASGLGRDSYNEQFF.

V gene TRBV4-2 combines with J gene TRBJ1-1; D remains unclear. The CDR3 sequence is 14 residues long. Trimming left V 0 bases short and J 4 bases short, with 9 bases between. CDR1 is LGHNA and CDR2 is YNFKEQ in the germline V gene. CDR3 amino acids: CASSQDSVLTEAFF. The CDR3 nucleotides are TGTGCCAGCAGCCAAGATTCGGTACTCACTGAAGCTTTCTTT.

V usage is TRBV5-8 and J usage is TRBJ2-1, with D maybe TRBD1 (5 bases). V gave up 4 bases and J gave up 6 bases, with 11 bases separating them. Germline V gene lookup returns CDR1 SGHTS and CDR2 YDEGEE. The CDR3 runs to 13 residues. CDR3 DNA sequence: TGTGCCAGCAGCACCCGACAGTTCAATGAGCAGTTCTTC. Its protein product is CASSTRQFNEQFF.

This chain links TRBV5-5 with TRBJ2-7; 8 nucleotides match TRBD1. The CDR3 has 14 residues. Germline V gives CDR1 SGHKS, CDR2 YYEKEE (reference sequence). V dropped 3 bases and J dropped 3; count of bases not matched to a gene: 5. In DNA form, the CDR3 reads TGTGCCAGCAGCTCGTATACAGGGGGCTACGAGCAGTACTTC. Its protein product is CASSSYTGGYEQYF.

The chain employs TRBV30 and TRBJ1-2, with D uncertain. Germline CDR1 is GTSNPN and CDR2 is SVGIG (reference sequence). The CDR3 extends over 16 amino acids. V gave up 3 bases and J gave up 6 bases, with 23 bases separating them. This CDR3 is CAWSYVAPSRRNGYTF. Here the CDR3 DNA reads TGTGCCTGGAGCTATGTAGCGCCGAGTAGGAGGAATGGCTACACCTTC.

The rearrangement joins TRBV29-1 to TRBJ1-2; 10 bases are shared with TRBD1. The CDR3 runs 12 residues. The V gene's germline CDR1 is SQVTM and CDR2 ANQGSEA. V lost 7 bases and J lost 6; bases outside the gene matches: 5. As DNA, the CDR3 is TGCAGCGGAGGGACAGGGGACAATGGCTACACCTTC. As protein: CSGGTGDNGYTF.